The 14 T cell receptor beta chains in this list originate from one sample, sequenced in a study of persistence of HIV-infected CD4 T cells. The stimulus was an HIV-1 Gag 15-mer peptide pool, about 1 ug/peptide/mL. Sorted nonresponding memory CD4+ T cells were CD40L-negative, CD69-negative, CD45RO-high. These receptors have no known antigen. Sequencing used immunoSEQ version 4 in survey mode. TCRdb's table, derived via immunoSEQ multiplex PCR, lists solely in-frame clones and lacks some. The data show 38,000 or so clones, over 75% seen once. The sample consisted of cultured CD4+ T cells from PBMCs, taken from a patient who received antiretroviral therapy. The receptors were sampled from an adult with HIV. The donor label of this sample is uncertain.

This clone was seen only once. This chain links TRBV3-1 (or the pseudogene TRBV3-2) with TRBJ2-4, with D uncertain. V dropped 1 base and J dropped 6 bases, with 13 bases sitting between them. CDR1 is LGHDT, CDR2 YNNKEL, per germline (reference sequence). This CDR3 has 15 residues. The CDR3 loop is CASSQGNLRPNIQYF. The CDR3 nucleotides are TGTGCCAGCAGCCAAGGTAACCTTAGGCCAAACATTCAGTACTTC.

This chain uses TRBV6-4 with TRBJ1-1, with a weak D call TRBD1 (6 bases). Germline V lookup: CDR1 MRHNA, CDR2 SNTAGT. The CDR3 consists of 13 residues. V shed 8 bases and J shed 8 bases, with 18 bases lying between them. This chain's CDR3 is CASSPEGGEEAFF. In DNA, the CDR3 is TGTGCCAGCTCTCCGGAGGGGGGGGAAGAAGCTTTCTTT.

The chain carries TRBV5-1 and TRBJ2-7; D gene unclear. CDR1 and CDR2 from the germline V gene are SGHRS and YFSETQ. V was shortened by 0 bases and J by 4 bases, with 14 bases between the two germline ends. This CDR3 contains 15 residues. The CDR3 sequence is CASSLEAGSRYEQYF. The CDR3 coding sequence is TGCGCCAGCAGCTTGGAGGCAGGCAGCCGTTACGAGCAGTACTTC.

CDR3 sequence (DNA): TGTGCCTGGGGGGACACTTACACTGAAGCTTTCTTT. This translates into CAWGDTYTEAFF. This chain joins TRBV30 and TRBJ1-1, with D maybe TRBD1 (6 bases). This CDR3 has 12 amino acids. V lost 5 bases, J lost 3 bases, and 10 bases lay in between. CDR1 GTSNPN and CDR2 SVGIG come from the germline V gene (reference sequence). The entire variable domain, with the rest obtained from reference TRBV30 and TRBJ1-1, is as follows: SQTIHQWPATLVQPVGSPLSLECTVEGTSNPNLYWYRQAAGRGLQLLFYSVGIGQISSEVPQNLSASRPQDRQFILSSKKLLLSDSGFYLCAWGDTYTEAFFGQGTRLTVV.

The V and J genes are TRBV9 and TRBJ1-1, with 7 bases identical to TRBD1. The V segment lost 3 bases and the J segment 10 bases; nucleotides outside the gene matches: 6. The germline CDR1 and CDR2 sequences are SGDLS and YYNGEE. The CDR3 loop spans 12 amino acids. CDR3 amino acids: CASSAGQPGAFF. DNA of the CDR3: TGTGCCAGCAGCGCGGGACAGCCCGGAGCTTTCTTT.

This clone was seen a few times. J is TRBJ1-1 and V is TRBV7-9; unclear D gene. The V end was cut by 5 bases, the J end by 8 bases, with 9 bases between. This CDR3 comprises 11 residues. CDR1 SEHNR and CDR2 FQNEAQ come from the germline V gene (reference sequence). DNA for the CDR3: TGTGCCAGCAGCACAACTCAAGAAGCTTTCTTT. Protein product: CASSTTQEAFF.

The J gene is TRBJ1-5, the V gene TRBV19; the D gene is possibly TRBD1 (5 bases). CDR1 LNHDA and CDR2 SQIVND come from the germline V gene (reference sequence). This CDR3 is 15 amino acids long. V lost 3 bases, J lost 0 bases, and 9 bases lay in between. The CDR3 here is CASSIEGISNQPQHF. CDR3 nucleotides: TGTGCCAGTAGTATTGAGGGGATTAGCAATCAGCCCCAGCATTTT.

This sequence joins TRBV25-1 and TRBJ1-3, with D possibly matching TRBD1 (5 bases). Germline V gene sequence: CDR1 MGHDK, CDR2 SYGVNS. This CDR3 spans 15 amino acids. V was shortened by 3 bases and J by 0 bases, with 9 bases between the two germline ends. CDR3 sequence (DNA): TGTGCCAGCAGTGAGACTGGACACTCTGGAAACACCATATATTTT. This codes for CASSETGHSGNTIYF. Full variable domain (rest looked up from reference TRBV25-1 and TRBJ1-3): EADIYQTPRYLVIGTGKKITLECSQTMGHDKMYWYQQDPGMELHLIHYSYGVNSTEKGDLSSESTVSRIRTEHFPLTLESARPSHTSQYLCASSETGHSGNTIYFGEGSWLTVV.

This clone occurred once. The CDR3 spells CASSSPTGEDTQYF. For the CDR3, the DNA is TGCGCCAGCAGCTCCCCGACAGGGGAAGATACGCAGTATTTT. This sequence joins TRBV5-1 and TRBJ2-3; 8 nucleotides agree with TRBD1. Germline CDR1 SGHRS, CDR2 YFSETQ. CDR3 length: 14 amino acids. With V trimmed by 3 bases and J by 5 bases, 5 bases remained unmatched.

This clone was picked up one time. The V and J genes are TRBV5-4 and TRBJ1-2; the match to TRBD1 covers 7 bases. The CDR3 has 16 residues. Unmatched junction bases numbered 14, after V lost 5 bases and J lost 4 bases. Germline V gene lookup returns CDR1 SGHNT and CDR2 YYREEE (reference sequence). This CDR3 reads CASSSRTGAVGYGYTF. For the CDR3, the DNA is TGTGCCAGCAGTTCAAGGACAGGCGCGGTAGGCTATGGCTACACCTTC.

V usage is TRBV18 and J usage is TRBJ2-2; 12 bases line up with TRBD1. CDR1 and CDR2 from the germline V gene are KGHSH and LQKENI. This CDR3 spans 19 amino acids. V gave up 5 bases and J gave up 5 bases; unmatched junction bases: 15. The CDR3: CASSSRPGTGGTGTGELFF. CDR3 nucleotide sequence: TGTGCCAGCTCATCCCGTCCCGGGACAGGGGGCACAGGAACCGGGGAGCTGTTTTTT.

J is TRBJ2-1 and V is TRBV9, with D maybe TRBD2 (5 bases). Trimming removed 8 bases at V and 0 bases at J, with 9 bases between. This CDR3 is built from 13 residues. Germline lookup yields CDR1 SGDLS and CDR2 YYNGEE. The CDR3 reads CASSGSSYNEQFF. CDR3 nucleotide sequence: TGTGCCAGTTCGGGGAGCTCCTACAATGAGCAGTTCTTC.

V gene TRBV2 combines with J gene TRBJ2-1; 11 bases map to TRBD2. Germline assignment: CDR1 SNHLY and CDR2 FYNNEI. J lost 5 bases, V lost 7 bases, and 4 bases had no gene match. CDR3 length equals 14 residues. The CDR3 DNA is TGTGCCAGCACTTCTAGCGGGGGGAACAATGAGCAGTTCTTC. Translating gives CASTSSGGNNEQFF.

DNA of the CDR3: TGTGCCAGCCGAGGACGCGGGGTCGGCTACGAGCAGTACTTC. Translating it yields CASRGRGVGYEQYF. The chain uses TRBV28 and TRBJ2-7, with D tentatively TRBD2 (6 bases). Germline V lookup: CDR1 MDHEN, CDR2 SYDVKM. The CDR3 totals 14 residues. The ends were cut back, 8 bases at V and 3 bases at J, with 17 bases in the middle.